The 17 T cell receptor beta chains below come from one sample, sequenced in a study of T-cell reconstitution after alpha-beta-depleted transplantation in children. Preparation of the TCRbeta library used unique molecular identifiers. Each CDR3 protein is one row after TCRdb ran MiXCR on the PCR reads. This sample has about 340,000 distinct CDR3 sequences, with 15% to 20% found just once. This material consisted of PBMCs, mostly from graft donor cells, taken 360 days after TCRalphabeta/CD19-depleted stem cell transplant. The receptors stem from a male patient under 10 years old who had a stem cell transplant for acute lymphoblastic leukemia, so the T cells may come from the graft donor.

The chain recombines TRBV10-3 with TRBJ2-2; 7 bases are shared with TRBD2. The CDR3 runs 15 residues. The ends lost 8 bases at V and 4 bases at J; junction bases unmatched: 10. Germline CDR1 is ENHRY and CDR2 is SYGVKD. CDR3 coding DNA: TGTGCCATCGAAGCGGGAAGGGGCGTCACCGGGGAGCTGTTTTTT. Translating it yields CAIEAGRGVTGELFF.

In its sample, this clonotype was seen a few times. The V gene is TRBV7-8, the J gene TRBJ2-1; TRBD2 matches 9 bases. This CDR3 contains 15 residues. Germline V lookup: CDR1 SGHVS, CDR2 FQNEAQ. V was pared by 2 bases and J by 2 bases, with 1 base of the junction left unmatched. In DNA, the CDR3 is TGTGCCAGCAGCTTACTAGCGGGACCCTACAATGAGCAGTTCTTC. This codes for CASSLLAGPYNEQFF.

In its sample, this clonotype was seen a few times. The chain uses TRBV4-2 and TRBJ2-3; 9 nucleotides agree with TRBD2. Trimming removed 1 base from V and 5 bases from J; junction bases left unmatched: 13. The CDR3 loop spans 18 amino acids. CDR1 LGHNA and CDR2 YNFKEQ come from the germline V gene. This CDR3 is CASSQGLSRREGRDTQYF. CDR3 bases: TGTGCCAGCAGCCAAGGCTTGAGTCGGCGGGAGGGGAGAGATACGCAGTATTTT.

This clonotype occurred a few times. Here the CDR3 DNA reads TGCGCCAGCAGCCAAGATGAGCCTGCCCATTTTTATGGCTACACCTTC. It specifies CASSQDEPAHFYGYTF. The rearrangement uses TRBV4-3 and TRBJ1-2; no clear D gene. CDR3 length: 16 residues. The V and J ends lost 0 bases and 5 bases respectively, with 16 bases between them. Germline V lookup: CDR1 LGHNA, CDR2 YSLEER.

The table lists this clonotype with a few counts. The DNA for the CDR3 is TGTGCCAGCAGCTTGGCTCACCCCCCGTTCTACAATGAGCAGTTCTTC. It is translated as CASSLAHPPFYNEQFF. This chain links TRBV5-6 with TRBJ2-1; no reliable D call. The CDR3 runs 16 residues. Trimming took off 0 bases at V and 3 bases at J, with 13 bases between the two ends. CDR1 SGHDT and CDR2 YYEEEE come from the germline V gene.

This clonotype was counted a few times. The rearrangement joins TRBV4-3 to TRBJ2-3, with a weak D call TRBD2 (6 bases). Trimming pared 3 bases from V and 0 bases from J, leaving 16 bases between. Germline values: CDR1 LGHNA, CDR2 YSLEER. The CDR3 totals 17 residues. The CDR3 region has the DNA TGCGCCAGCAGCCAGAGCGGGTTCTGGACTAGCACAGATACGCAGTATTTT. This codes for CASSQSGFWTSTDTQYF.

The chain joins TRBV4-3 to TRBJ2-7; 10 nucleotides agree with TRBD1. The germline gives CDR1 LGHNA, CDR2 YSLEER. This CDR3 spans 17 amino acids. V was clipped by 4 bases and J by 2 bases; unmatched bases: 11. DNA for the CDR3: TGCGCCAGCAGCCGAGAGAGTACCGGGACAGGGGCCTACGAGCAGTACTTC. Protein: CASSRESTGTGAYEQYF.

This clonotype occurred a few times. This chain links TRBV18 with TRBJ2-1; D ambiguous. Germline-derived CDR1 and CDR2 are KGHSH and LQKENI. The CDR3 is made up of 13 amino acids. Between the trimmed V and J ends, which lost 3 bases and 4 bases, there was a span of 7 bases. As DNA, the CDR3 is TGTGCCAGCTCACCTAACGGGTACAATGAGCAGTTCTTC. Its protein product is CASSPNGYNEQFF. The variable domain in full, with the rest retrieved from reference TRBV18 and TRBJ2-1, is NAGVMQNPRHLVRRRGQEARLRCSPMKGHSHVYWYRQLPEEGLKFMVYLQKENIIDESGMPKERFSAEFPKEGPSILRIQQVVRGDSAAYFCASSPNGYNEQFFGPGTRLTVL.

This clonotype has just a few counts. The CDR3 spells CASEGDGSYEQYF. The CDR3 region has the DNA TGCGCCAGCGAGGGGGACGGTTCCTACGAGCAGTACTTC. The chain has TRBV5-1 and TRBJ2-7; weak D call: TRBD1 (6 bases). This CDR3 has 13 amino acids. V lost 7 bases to trimming and J lost 1 base, with 12 bases between them. In germline, CDR1 is SGHRS, CDR2 YFSETQ. The complete variable domain, with remaining parts taken from reference TRBV5-1 and TRBJ2-7, reads KAGVTQTPRYLIKTRGQQVTLSCSPISGHRSVSWYQQTPGQGLQFLFEYFSETQRNKGNFPGRFSGRQFSNSRSEMNVSTLELGDSALYLCASEGDGSYEQYFGPGTRLTVT.

V usage is TRBV20-1 and J usage is TRBJ1-5, with a weak D call TRBD1 (6 bases). V lost 4 bases and J 2 bases, leaving 15 bases between the germline ends. Per germline, CDR1 DFQATT and CDR2 SNEGSKA (reference sequence). The CDR3 length is 15 residues. The CDR3 reads CSATTGFLGNQPQHF. CDR3 coding DNA: TGCAGTGCTACTACAGGGTTCTTAGGCAATCAGCCCCAGCATTTT.

This clonotype has just a few counts. This chain links TRBV6-1 with TRBJ2-3; the D is unclear. There are 18 residues in the CDR3. The germline V gene encodes CDR1 MNHNS and CDR2 SASEGT. V shed 6 bases and J shed 2 bases, with 24 bases lying between them. The chain's CDR3 is CASSTRRWADRNTDTQYF. CDR3 bases: TGTGCCAGCAGCACCCGTAGGTGGGCGGATCGCAACACAGATACGCAGTATTTT.

This clonotype was seen a few times. This chain uses TRBV20-1 with TRBJ1-5; tentatively, D is TRBD1 (6 bases). Between the trimmed V and J ends, which lost 0 bases and 1 base, there was a span of 19 bases. Per the germline V gene, CDR1 is DFQATT and CDR2 is SNEGSKA (reference sequence). This CDR3 is 18 amino acids long. As DNA, the CDR3 is TGCAGTGCTAGAGAGAGAAGGGGGGTTTATATCAGCAATCAGCCCCAGCATTTT. Its translation: CSARERRGVYISNQPQHF.

This clonotype appeared a few times. The V gene is TRBV20-1, the J gene TRBJ1-5; weak D call: TRBD1 (5 bases). Trimming removed 5 bases from V and 4 bases from J, with 12 bases in between. The CDR3 has 13 amino acids. Germline V CDR1 and CDR2: DFQATT, SNEGSKA (reference sequence). The CDR3: CSAPLGGNQPQHF. CDR3 nucleotides: TGCAGTGCTCCCCTCGGGGGAAATCAGCCCCAGCATTTT.

There are many counts of this clonotype. The rearrangement uses TRBV7-3 and TRBJ2-3; possibly TRBD2 for D (6 bases). The V end was cut by 5 bases, the J end by 0 bases, with 9 bases between. The CDR3 covers 14 residues. Germline V lookup: CDR1 SGHTA, CDR2 FQGTGA. For the CDR3, the DNA is TGTGCCAGCAGCCCCGGGACTAGCACAGATACGCAGTATTTT. Its translation is CASSPGTSTDTQYF.

CDR3 bases: TGCAGTGCTAGATCCCCCGGAGGAGGGGTCTACGAGCAGTACTTC. Protein product: CSARSPGGGVYEQYF. The V call is TRBV20-1, the J call TRBJ2-7; TRBD2 might be the D (6 bases). V was cut by 2 bases and J by 3 bases, with 17 bases left in between. The CDR3 length is 15 residues. Germline lookup yields CDR1 DFQATT and CDR2 SNEGSKA (reference sequence).

The chain carries TRBV12-3 or TRBV12-4 and TRBJ2-1; D is ambiguous. This CDR3 is built from 13 residues. V shed 4 bases and J shed 6 bases, with 10 bases lying between them. The CDR3: CASSSPPGNEQFF. The CDR3 DNA reads TGTGCCAGCAGTTCCCCCCCCGGCAATGAGCAGTTCTTC.

This clonotype was counted only a few times. This chain links TRBV10-3 with TRBJ1-1, with no clear D. The CDR3 extends over 13 amino acids. V shed 4 bases and J shed 3 bases, with 9 bases lying between them. Germline lookup yields CDR1 ENHRY and CDR2 SYGVKD. CDR3: CAISGQTDTEAFF. The CDR3 DNA reads as TGTGCCATCAGTGGGCAGACGGACACTGAAGCTTTCTTT.